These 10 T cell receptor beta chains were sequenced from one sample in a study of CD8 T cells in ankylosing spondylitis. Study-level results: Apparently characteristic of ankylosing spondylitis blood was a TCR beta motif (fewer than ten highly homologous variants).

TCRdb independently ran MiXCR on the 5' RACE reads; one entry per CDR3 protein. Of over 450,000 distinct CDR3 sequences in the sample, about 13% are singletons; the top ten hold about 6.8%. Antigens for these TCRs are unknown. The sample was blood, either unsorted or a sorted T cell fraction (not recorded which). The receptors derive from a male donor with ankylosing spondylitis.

CDR3 sequence reads: CASSSQTSGRGRTYNEQFF. CDR3 nucleotide sequence: TGTGCCAGCAGTTCCCAGACTAGCGGACGAGGAAGGACCTACAATGAGCAGTTCTTC. The chain recombines TRBV6-2 or TRBV6-3 with TRBJ2-1; TRBD2 matches at 9 bases. This CDR3 has 19 amino acids. J was trimmed by 2 bases and V by 4 bases; bases with no gene match: 15. Germline V gene lookup returns CDR1 MNHEY and CDR2 SVGEGT.

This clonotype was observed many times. CDR3 sequence: CASSSSRGQGVFGYTF. The CDR3 DNA reads as TGTGCCAGCAGCTCGAGTAGGGGACAGGGAGTTTTTGGCTACACCTTC. The rearrangement uses TRBV7-2 and TRBJ1-2, with 9 bases matching TRBD1. The CDR3 extends over 16 amino acids. CDR1 is SGHTA, CDR2 FQGNSA, per germline. J was trimmed by 7 bases and V by 4 bases; bases with no gene match: 13.

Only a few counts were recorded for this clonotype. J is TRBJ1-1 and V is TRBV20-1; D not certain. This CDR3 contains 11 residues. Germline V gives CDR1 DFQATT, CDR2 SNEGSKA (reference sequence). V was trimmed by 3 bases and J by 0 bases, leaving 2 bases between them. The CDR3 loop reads CSARLNTEAFF. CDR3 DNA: TGCAGTGCTAGGCTGAACACTGAAGCTTTCTTT.

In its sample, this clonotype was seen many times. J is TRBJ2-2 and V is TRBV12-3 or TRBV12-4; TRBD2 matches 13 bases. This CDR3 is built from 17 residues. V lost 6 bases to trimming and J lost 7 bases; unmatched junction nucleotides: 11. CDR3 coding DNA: TGTGCCAGCAGAATCCCGGGACTAGCGGGGCGGGGCGGGGAGCTGTTTTTT. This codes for CASRIPGLAGRGGELFF.

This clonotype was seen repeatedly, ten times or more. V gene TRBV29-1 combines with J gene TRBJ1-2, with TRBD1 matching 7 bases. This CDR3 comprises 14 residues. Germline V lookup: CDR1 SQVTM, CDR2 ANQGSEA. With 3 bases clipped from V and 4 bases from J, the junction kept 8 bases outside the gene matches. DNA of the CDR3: TGCAGCGTTGACCCTGAAGGGGGCGGCTATGGCTACACCTTC. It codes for CSVDPEGGGYGYTF.

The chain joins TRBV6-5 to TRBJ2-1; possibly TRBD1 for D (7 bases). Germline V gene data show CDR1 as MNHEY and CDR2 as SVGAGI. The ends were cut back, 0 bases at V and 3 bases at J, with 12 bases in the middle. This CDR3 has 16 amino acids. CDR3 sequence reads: CASSYSAGTVYNEQFF. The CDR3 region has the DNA TGTGCCAGCAGTTACTCGGCGGGGACAGTCTACAATGAGCAGTTCTTC.

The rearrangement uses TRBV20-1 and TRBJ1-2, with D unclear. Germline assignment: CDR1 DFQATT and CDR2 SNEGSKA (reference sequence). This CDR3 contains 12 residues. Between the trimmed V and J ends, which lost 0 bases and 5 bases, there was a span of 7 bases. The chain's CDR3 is CSARDRGYGYTF. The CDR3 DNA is TGCAGTGCTAGAGATCGGGGATATGGCTACACCTTC.

The CDR3 DNA is TGTGCCAGCAGGGGACTAGCGGAACTCACAGATACGCAGTATTTT. This gives the protein CASRGLAELTDTQYF. The chain employs TRBV2 and TRBJ2-3; 11 bases agree with TRBD2. The V segment lost 6 bases and the J segment 2 bases; nucleotides outside the gene matches: 4. Germline V gene sequence: CDR1 SNHLY, CDR2 FYNNEI. The CDR3 sequence is 15 residues long.

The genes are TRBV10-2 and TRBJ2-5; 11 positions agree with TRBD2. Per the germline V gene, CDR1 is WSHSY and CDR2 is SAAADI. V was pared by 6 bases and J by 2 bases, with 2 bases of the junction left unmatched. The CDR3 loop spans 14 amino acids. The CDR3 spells CASRLAGGQETQYF. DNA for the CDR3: TGCGCCAGCAGGCTAGCGGGAGGACAAGAGACCCAGTACTTC.

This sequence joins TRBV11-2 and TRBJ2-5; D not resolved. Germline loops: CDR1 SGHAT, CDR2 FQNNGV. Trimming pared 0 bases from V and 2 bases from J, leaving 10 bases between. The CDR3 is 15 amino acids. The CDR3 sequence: CASSLEGSRQETQYF. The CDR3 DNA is TGTGCCAGCAGCTTAGAGGGTAGCAGACAAGAGACCCAGTACTTC.